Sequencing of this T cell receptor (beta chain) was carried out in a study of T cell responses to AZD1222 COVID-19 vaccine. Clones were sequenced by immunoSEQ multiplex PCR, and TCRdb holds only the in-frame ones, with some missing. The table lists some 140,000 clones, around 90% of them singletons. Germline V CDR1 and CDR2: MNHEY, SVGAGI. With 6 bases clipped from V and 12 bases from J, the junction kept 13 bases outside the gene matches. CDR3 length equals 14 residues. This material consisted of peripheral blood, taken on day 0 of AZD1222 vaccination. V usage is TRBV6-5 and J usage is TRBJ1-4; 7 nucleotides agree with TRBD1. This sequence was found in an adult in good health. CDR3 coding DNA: TGTGCCAGCAGGGGAATGACAGGGAAGTCGGAACTGTTTTTT. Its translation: CASRGMTGKSELFF.